The 18 T cell receptor beta chains reported below all come from one sample, sequenced in a study of response to subunit inactivated influenza vaccine. TCRdb ran MiXCR on the RT-PCR reads and lists one entry per CDR3 protein. Here the sample spans about 830,000 distinct CDR3 sequences, roughly 18% being singletons. Here the sequenced sample was PBMCs from blood, taken about 5 days after vaccination. The source is a man aged 45 to 65 who received an inactivated influenza vaccine.

The chain has TRBV12-3 or TRBV12-4 and TRBJ2-7; D is ambiguous. Trimming left V 8 bases short and J 4 bases short, with 9 bases between. This CDR3 region has 11 residues. The CDR3 spells CASRKAYEQYF. In nucleotides, the CDR3 is TGTGCCAGCCGAAAGGCGTACGAGCAGTACTTC.

With regard to this clonotype: Sequence at one end of the junction differs from germline and may be a read error. The chain carries TRBV4-3 and TRBJ1-4; D might be TRBD1 (5 bases). The CDR3 sequence is 14 residues long. The germline V gene encodes CDR1 LGHNA and CDR2 YSLEER. CDR3 DNA: TGCGCCAGCAGTCAAGACAGAGAGAATGAAAAACTGTTTTTT. Translation gives CASSQDRENEKLFF.

This clonotype has just a few counts. The chain links TRBV5-1 to TRBJ2-6, with TRBD1 matching 9 bases. Germline V gene sequence: CDR1 SGHRS, CDR2 YFSETQ. The CDR3 is made up of 19 amino acids. V shed 1 base, J shed 0 bases, and the junction held 8 bases outside the gene matches. For the CDR3, the DNA is TGCGCCAGCAGCTTGCAGGGCGGACAGGGGATCTCTGGGGCCAACGTCCTGACTTTC. It is translated as CASSLQGGQGISGANVLTF.

The chain uses TRBV20-1 and TRBJ2-3, with TRBD1 identical over 7 bases. The V and J ends lost 4 bases and 2 bases, in that order; junction bases with no gene match: 6. Germline V gene lookup returns CDR1 DFQATT and CDR2 SNEGSKA (reference sequence). The length of the CDR3 is 14 residues. In DNA, the CDR3 is TGCAGTGCTACCGACAGGGAAACCACAGATACGCAGTATTTT. The encoded protein is CSATDRETTDTQYF.

This clonotype has more than one count but fewer than ten. The genes are TRBV12-3 or TRBV12-4 and TRBJ1-1; tentative D call: TRBD1 (5 bases). The V end was cut by 7 bases, the J end by 9 bases, with 15 bases between. The CDR3 has 12 amino acids. CDR3 protein: CASTDGANKAFF. CDR3 DNA: TGTGCCAGCACTGACGGGGCTAATAAAGCTTTCTTT.

This clonotype showed up just a few times. The chain links TRBV7-3 to TRBJ2-5; D possibly corresponds to TRBD2 (5 bases). Germline V gives CDR1 SGHTA, CDR2 FQGTGA. The V end was cut by 3 bases, the J end by 4 bases, with 6 bases between. The CDR3 extends over 12 amino acids. The CDR3 DNA reads as TGTGCCAGCAGCTTTGCGGGAGAGACCCAGTACTTC. As protein: CASSFAGETQYF.

V is TRBV20-1 and J is TRBJ2-7; 8 bases are shared with TRBD1. Germline V lookup: CDR1 DFQATT, CDR2 SNEGSKA (reference sequence). This CDR3 spans 13 amino acids. J gave up 5 bases and V 4 bases, and 7 bases lay outside the gene matches. The CDR3 sequence: CSAKLRGLNEQYF. In DNA form, the CDR3 reads TGCAGTGCTAAACTCAGGGGGCTGAACGAGCAGTACTTC.

The V gene is TRBV10-3, the J gene TRBJ2-5, with TRBD1 matching over 9 bases. CDR1 is ENHRY and CDR2 is SYGVKD in the germline V gene. Trimming cost V 6 bases and J 0 bases; bases outside gene matches: 5. CDR3 length equals 15 residues. In nucleotides, the CDR3 is TGTGCCATCAGAGAGGACAGGGGAGACCAAGAGACCCAGTACTTC. As protein: CAIREDRGDQETQYF.

The V gene is TRBV6-5, the J gene TRBJ2-7; 8 nucleotides align to TRBD1. The germline gives CDR1 MNHEY, CDR2 SVGAGI. The CDR3 totals 16 residues. V shed 0 bases, J shed 3 bases, and the junction held 7 bases outside the gene matches. The CDR3 loop is CASSYSSTGAIYEQYF. For the CDR3, the DNA is TGTGCCAGCAGTTACTCGTCGACAGGGGCCATCTACGAGCAGTACTTC.

This clonotype occurred a few times. The rearrangement joins TRBV12-3 or TRBV12-4 to TRBJ2-2, with no clear D. With 6 bases removed from V and 6 bases from J, the gap between germline ends came to 5 bases. The CDR3 covers 11 residues. The CDR3 reads CASSGPGELFF. CDR3 DNA: TGTGCCAGCAGCGGTCCCGGGGAGCTGTTTTTT.

This clonotype was detected only a few times. The chain joins TRBV7-9 to TRBJ1-1; TRBD1 is a possible D gene (6 bases). The V and J ends lost 5 bases and 5 bases respectively, with 12 bases between them. Germline V gives CDR1 SEHNR, CDR2 FQNEAQ (reference sequence). This CDR3 is built from 13 residues. CDR3 in DNA: TGTGCCAGCAGCCTAACGCAGGGGACTGAAGCTTTCTTT. It specifies CASSLTQGTEAFF.

The gene calls are TRBV20-1 and TRBJ2-7; a possible D gene is TRBD1 (7 bases). CDR3 length equals 14 residues. The germline V and J ends were trimmed by 3 bases and 5 bases, with 17 bases remaining between them. Germline-derived CDR1 and CDR2 are DFQATT and SNEGSKA (reference sequence). The CDR3 region is CSARPGQGGNEQYF. DNA for the CDR3: TGCAGTGCTAGGCCGGGGCAGGGGGGTAACGAGCAGTACTTC.

Remarks on this clonotype: The germline gene is not matched at one end of the junction; a read error may be the cause. This sequence joins TRBV9 and TRBJ2-1, with D unresolved. The CDR3 is 15 amino acids. Germline V lookup: CDR1 SGDLS, CDR2 YYNGEE. The CDR3 DNA sequence: TGTCCCAGCAGCGTAGACCAATTTCCCAGCAATGAGCAGTTCTTC. It specifies CPSSVDQFPSNEQFF.

This clonotype was found many times. The rearrangement links TRBV5-1 to TRBJ2-5; D unresolved. Germline CDR1 reads SGHRS; CDR2 reads YFSETQ. Trimming cost V 4 bases and J 5 bases, with 18 bases left between them. The CDR3 covers 15 residues. The CDR3 is CASSQTGQPGETQYF. The CDR3 bases are TGCGCCAGCAGCCAAACGGGCCAACCAGGCGAGACCCAGTACTTC.

The V and J genes are TRBV10-3 and TRBJ2-2; 12 nucleotides line up with TRBD1. The CDR3 covers 17 residues. J lost 5 bases, V lost 3 bases, and 7 bases had no gene match. Germline V gene lookup returns CDR1 ENHRY and CDR2 SYGVKD. The CDR3 coding sequence is TGTGCCATCAGTGATGACCCGGGACAGGGGGCGACCGGGGAGCTGTTTTTT. It yields the protein CAISDDPGQGATGELFF.

V is TRBV18 and J is TRBJ2-1; no definite D call. From germline, CDR1 is KGHSH and CDR2 LQKENI. The CDR3 consists of 12 residues. Trimming took 4 bases from V and 8 from J, leaving 9 bases between them. CDR3 sequence (DNA): TGTGCCAGCTCACATGGGATGGATGAGCAGTTCTTC. It is translated as CASSHGMDEQFF.

As to this clonotype: A single base separates this from a much larger clone, so it may be a read error. The chain combines TRBV24-1 with TRBJ2-5; weak D call: TRBD2 (6 bases). This CDR3 comprises 13 residues. Germline V gene data show CDR1 as KGHDR and CDR2 as SFDVKD. Trimming cost V 7 bases and J 7 bases, with 15 bases left between them. This CDR3 is CATSHWEVATQYF. Written as DNA, the CDR3 is TGTGCCACCAGCCACTGGGAGGTAGCGACCCAGTACTTC.

The chain combines TRBV30 with TRBJ2-1; D gene uncertain. This CDR3 comprises 11 residues. Germline V gene sequence: CDR1 GTSNPN, CDR2 SVGIG (reference sequence). The V end was cut by 3 bases, the J end by 9 bases, with 9 bases between. CDR3 DNA sequence: TGTGCCTGGAGCGCCCTCGCTGAGCAGTTCTTC. Amino acid sequence: CAWSALAEQFF. Combining the CDR3 with reference TRBV30 and TRBJ2-1 gives the whole variable domain SQTIHQWPATLVQPVGSPLSLECTVEGTSNPNLYWYRQAAGRGLQLLFYSVGIGQISSEVPQNLSASRPQDRQFILSSKKLLLSDSGFYLCAWSALAEQFFGPGTRLTVL.